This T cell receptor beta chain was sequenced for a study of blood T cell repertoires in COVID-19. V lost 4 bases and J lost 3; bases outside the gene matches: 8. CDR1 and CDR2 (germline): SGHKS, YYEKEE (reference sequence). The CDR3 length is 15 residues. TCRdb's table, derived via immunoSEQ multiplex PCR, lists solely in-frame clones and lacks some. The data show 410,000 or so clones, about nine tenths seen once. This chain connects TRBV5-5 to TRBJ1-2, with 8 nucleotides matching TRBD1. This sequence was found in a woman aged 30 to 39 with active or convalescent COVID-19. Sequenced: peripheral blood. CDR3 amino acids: CASSRGTGEDYGYTF. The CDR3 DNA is TGTGCCAGCAGCAGAGGGACAGGAGAGGACTATGGCTACACCTTC.